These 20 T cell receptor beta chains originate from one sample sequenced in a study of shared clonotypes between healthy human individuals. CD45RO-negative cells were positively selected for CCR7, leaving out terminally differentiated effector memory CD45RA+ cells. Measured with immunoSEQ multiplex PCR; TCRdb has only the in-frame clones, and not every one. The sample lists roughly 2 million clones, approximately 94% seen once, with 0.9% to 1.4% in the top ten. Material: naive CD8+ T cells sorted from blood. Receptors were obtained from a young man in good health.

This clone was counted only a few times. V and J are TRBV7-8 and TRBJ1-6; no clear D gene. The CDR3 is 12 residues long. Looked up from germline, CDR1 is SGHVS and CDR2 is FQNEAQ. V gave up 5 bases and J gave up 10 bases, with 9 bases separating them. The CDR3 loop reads CASSPYGSPLHF. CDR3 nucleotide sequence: TGTGCCAGCAGCCCCTACGGCTCACCCCTCCACTTT.

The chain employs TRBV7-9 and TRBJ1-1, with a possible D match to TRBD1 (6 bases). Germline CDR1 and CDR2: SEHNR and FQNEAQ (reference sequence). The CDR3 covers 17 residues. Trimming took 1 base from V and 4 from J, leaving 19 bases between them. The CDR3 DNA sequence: TGTGCCAGCAGCTTAGAGTCACGCTTACAGGGCGTCACTGAAGCTTTCTTT. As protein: CASSLESRLQGVTEAFF.

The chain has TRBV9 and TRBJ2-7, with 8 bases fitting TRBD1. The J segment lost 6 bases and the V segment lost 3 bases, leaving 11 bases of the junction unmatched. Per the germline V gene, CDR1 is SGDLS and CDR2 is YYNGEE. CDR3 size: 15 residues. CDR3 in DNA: TGTGCCAGCAGCGCCGACGGACAGGGTCTATCCGAGCAGTACTTC. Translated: CASSADGQGLSEQYF.

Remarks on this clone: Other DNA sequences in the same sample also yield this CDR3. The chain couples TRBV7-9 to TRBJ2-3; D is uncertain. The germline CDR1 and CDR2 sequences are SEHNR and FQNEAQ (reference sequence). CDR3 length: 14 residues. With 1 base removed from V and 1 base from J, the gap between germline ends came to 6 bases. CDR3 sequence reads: CASSLEVGTDTQYF. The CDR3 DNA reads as TGTGCCAGCAGCTTAGAGGTCGGCACAGATACGCAGTATTTT.

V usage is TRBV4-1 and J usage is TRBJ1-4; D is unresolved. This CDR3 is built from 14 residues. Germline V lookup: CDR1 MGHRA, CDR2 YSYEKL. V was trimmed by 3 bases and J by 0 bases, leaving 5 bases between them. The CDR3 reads CASSQPSTNEKLFF. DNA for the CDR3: TGCGCCAGCAGCCAGCCCTCAACTAATGAAAAACTGTTTTTT.

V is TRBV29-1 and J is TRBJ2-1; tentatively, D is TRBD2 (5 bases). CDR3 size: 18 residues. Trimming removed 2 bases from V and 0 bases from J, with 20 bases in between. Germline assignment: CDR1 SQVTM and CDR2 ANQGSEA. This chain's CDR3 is CSVENDYVTSYSYNEQFF. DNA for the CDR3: TGCAGCGTTGAAAACGACTACGTGACGTCTTACTCCTACAATGAGCAGTTCTTC.

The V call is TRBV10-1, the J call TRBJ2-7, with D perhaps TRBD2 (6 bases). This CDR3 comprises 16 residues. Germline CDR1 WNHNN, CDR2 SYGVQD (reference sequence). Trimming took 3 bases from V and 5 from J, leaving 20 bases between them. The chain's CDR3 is CASSESEVGREDEQYF. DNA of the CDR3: TGCGCCAGCAGTGAAAGCGAAGTCGGCAGGGAGGACGAGCAGTACTTC.

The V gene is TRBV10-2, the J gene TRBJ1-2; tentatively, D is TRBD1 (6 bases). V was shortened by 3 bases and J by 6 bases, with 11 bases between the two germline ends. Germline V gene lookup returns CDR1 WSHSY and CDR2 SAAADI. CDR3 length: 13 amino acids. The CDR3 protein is CASSEKGGDGYTF. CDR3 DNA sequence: TGCGCCAGCAGTGAAAAAGGGGGGGATGGCTACACCTTC.

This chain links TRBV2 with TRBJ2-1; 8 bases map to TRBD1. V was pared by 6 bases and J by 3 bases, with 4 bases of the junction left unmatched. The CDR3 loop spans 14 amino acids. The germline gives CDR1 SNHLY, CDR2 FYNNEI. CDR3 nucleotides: TGTGCCAGCAGGACCGGACAGGGCTACAATGAGCAGTTCTTC. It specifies CASRTGQGYNEQFF.

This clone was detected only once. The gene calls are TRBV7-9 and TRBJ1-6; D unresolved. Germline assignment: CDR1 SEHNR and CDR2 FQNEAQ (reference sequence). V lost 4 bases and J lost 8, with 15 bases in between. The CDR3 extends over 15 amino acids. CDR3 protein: CASSSSWKEDSPLHF. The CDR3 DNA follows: TGTGCCAGCAGCTCCTCTTGGAAGGAGGATTCACCCCTCCACTTT.

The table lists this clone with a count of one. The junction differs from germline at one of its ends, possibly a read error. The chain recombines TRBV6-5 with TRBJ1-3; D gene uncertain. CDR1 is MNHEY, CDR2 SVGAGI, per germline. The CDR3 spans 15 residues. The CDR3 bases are TGTGCCAGCAGTTACTCCTATGGACCGGGAAGCACCATATATTTT. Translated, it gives CASSYSYGPGSTIYF.

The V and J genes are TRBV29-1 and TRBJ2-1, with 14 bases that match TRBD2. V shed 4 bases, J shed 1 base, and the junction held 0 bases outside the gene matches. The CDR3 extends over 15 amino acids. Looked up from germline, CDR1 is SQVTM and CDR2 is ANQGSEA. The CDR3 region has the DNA TGCAGCGTTGGGACTAGCGGGAGGTCCTACAATGAGCAGTTCTTC. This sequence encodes CSVGTSGRSYNEQFF.

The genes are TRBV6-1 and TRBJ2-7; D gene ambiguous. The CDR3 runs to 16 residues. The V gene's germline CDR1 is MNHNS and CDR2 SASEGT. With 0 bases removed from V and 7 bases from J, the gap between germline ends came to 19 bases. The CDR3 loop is CASSEALGMGFGEQYF. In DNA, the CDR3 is TGTGCCAGCAGTGAAGCGCTCGGTATGGGGTTCGGGGAGCAGTACTTC.

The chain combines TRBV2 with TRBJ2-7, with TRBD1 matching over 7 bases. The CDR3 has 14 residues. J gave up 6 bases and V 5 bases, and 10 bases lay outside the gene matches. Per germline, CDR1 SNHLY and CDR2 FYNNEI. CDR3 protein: CASSQSTGLSEQYF. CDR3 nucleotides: TGTGCCAGCAGTCAGTCGACAGGGCTCAGCGAGCAGTACTTC.

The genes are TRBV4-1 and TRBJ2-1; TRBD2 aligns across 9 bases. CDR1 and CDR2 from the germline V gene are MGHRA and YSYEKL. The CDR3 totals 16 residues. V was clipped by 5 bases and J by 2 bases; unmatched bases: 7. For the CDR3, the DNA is TGCGCCAGCAGCGCCCGACTAGCGGATACCTACAATGAGCAGTTCTTC. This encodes CASSARLADTYNEQFF.

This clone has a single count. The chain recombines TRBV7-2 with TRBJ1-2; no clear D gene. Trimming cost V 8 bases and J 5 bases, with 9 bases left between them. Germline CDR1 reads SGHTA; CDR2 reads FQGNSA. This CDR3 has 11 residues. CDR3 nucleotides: TGTGCCAGCGGGAGAATGTATGGCTACACCTTC. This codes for CASGRMYGYTF.

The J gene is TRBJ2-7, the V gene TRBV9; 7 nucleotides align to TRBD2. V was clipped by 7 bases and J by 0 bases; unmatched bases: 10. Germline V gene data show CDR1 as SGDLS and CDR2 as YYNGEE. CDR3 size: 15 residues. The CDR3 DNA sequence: TGTGCCAGCGGCCCCGAAGCGGGGCCCTCCTACGAGCAGTACTTC. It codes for CASGPEAGPSYEQYF.

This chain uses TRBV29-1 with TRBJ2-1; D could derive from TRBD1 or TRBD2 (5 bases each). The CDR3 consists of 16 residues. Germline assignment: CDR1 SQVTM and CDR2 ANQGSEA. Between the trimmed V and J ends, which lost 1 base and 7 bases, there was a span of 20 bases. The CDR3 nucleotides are TGCAGCGTTGAAGGTCGGGTGGAAGGGGACGGGAATGAGCAGTTCTTC. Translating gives CSVEGRVEGDGNEQFF.

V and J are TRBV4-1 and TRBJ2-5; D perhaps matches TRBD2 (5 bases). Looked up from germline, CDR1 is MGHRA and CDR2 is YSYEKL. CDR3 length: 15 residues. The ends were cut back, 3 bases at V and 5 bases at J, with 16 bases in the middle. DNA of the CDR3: TGCGCCAGCAGCCATCTAGCCGGGGAGCTGGAGACCCAGTACTTC. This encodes CASSHLAGELETQYF.

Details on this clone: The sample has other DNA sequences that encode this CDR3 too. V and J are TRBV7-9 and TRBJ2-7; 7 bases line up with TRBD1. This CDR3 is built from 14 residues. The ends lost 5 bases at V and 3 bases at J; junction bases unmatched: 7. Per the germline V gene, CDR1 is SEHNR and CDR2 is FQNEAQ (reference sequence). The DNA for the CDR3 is TGTGCCAGCAGCCGAACAGGGGATAGCTACGAGCAGTACTTC. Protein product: CASSRTGDSYEQYF.